One T cell receptor beta chain is described in this entry. Antigen unknown. The primer mix had 52 TRBV and 13 TRBJ primers. The method was immunoSEQ multiplex PCR; TCRdb's version includes in-frame clones alone and lacks a portion of them. The table shows approximately 31,000 clones, with about 93% occurring only once. Autoimmunity was present in every CD3G-deficient patient, worse in two. The CDR3 is 16 residues long. J lost 8 bases, V lost 0 bases, and 10 bases had no gene match. Germline-derived CDR1 and CDR2 are SGHRS and YFSETQ. This entry belongs to a study of regulatory T cells. The study's findings and limits: Hydrophobic residues at CDR3 positions 6 and 7 were enriched in conventional CD4+ T cells of CD3G-deficient patients. Skewed V and J usage and few unique V-J pairs marked patient repertoires, most in Tregs.

The TCR originated in a child aged 2-15 years with CD3G deficiency. The sample was conventional CD4+ T cells sorted from blood. The chain employs TRBV5-1 and TRBJ2-1; 8 positions agree with TRBD2. The CDR3 spells CASSLAAGGAGDEQFF. Written as DNA, the CDR3 is TGCGCCAGCAGCTTGGCCGCGGGGGGCGCGGGAGATGAGCAGTTCTTC.